This T cell receptor (beta chain) was retrieved from a study of STAT5B mutations in CD4+ large granular lymphocyte leukemia. Assay: immunoSEQ multiplex PCR; the TCRdb copy retains only in-frame clones and omits some. The sample has some 40,000 clones, 81% seen once. The CDR3 consists of 14 residues. The V end was cut by 5 bases, the J end by 4 bases, with 14 bases between. Germline V gene data show CDR1 as SGHVS and CDR2 as FNYEAQ. Study-wide results and caveats: Compared with healthy controls (2/35), patient top clones favored TRBV06 (8/27). Without putative leukemic clones, patient CD4-sorted repertoires remained more clonal than healthy CD4+ repertoires.

The sample holds a few counts of this clone. No antigen is known for it. The gene calls are TRBV7-6 and TRBJ2-5, with D possibly called TRBD1 or TRBD2 (5 bases each). Sequencing used CD4+ T cells from blood buffy coats. This receptor was obtained from a human donor in good health. The CDR3 loop is CASSPFRGPETQYF. CDR3 in DNA: TGTGCCAGCAGCCCGTTTCGGGGACCAGAGACCCAGTACTTC.